This record concerns one T cell receptor (beta chain) sequence. What it binds is unknown. The data were obtained in a study of glioma-infiltrating T cells after dendritic cell vaccination. Study-wide findings and caveats: Only a small number of patients had complete blood and tumor samples. Estimated pretreatment TIL content predicted outcome after dendritic cell vaccination.

Sequencing used immunoSEQ multiplex PCR; TCRdb keeps in-frame clones, though not all of them. The profile shows 85,000 or so clones, less than 85% of them singletons. Germline V gene lookup returns CDR1 GTSNPN and CDR2 SVGIG (reference sequence). CDR3 length equals 15 residues. V was trimmed by 2 bases and J by 2 bases, leaving 10 bases between them. Time point in this sample: after dendritic cell vaccination, including at tumor progression/relapse. Sample: blood, taken after dendritic cell vaccination. The origin of this receptor is a human donor with glioblastoma. V gene TRBV30 combines with J gene TRBJ2-6; D perhaps matches TRBD1 (6 bases). The CDR3 DNA reads TGTGCCTGGAGTAAACAGGGCGCTGGGGCCAACGTCCTGACTTTC. Its protein product is CAWSKQGAGANVLTF.